The 16 T cell receptor beta chains below were found in one sample sequenced in a study of T cell responses to AZD1222 COVID-19 vaccine. Data came from immunoSEQ multiplex PCR; TCRdb stores just in-frame clones and leaves some out. The sample shows 110,000 or so clones, approximately 83% of them seen only once. Source: peripheral blood, taken on day 0 of AZD1222 vaccination. All receptors come from an adult in good health.

The chain is built from TRBV29-1 and TRBJ2-7; TRBD1 agrees at 7 bases. The CDR3 consists of 15 residues. The germline gives CDR1 SQVTM, CDR2 ANQGSEA. V was clipped by 1 base and J by 1 base; unmatched bases: 7. The CDR3 loop is CSVEGLQGLSYEQYF. In DNA form, the CDR3 reads TGCAGCGTTGAAGGATTACAGGGGTTGTCCTACGAGCAGTACTTC.

This clone was seen many times. J is TRBJ2-2 and V is TRBV4-2, with 8 bases aligning to TRBD2. The CDR3 extends over 17 amino acids. Germline-derived CDR1 and CDR2 are LGHNA and YNFKEQ. V lost 2 bases to trimming and J lost 3 bases; unmatched junction nucleotides: 8. The CDR3 sequence: CASSQSYERGYTGELFF. CDR3 sequence (DNA): TGTGCCAGCAGCCAATCTTACGAGCGGGGGTACACCGGGGAGCTGTTTTTT.

The chain recombines TRBV28 with TRBJ2-5; D may correspond to TRBD1 or TRBD2 (5 bases each). Germline V gene sequence: CDR1 MDHEN, CDR2 SYDVKM. This CDR3 comprises 14 residues. Trimming shortened V by 7 bases and J by 2 bases, and 14 bases separated the two germline ends. CDR3 coding DNA: TGTGCCAGCAAAGGGACCTGGGGGCAAGAGACCCAGTACTTC. It yields the protein CASKGTWGQETQYF.

The J gene is TRBJ2-7, the V gene TRBV7-9; D uncertain. Germline V gene lookup returns CDR1 SEHNR and CDR2 FQNEAQ (reference sequence). Trimming stripped 1 base from V and 4 bases from J, with 11 bases between. The CDR3 covers 14 residues. The CDR3 loop is CASSLGSGGYEQYF. The CDR3 DNA is TGTGCCAGCAGCTTAGGATCGGGCGGTTACGAGCAGTACTTC.

This clone appeared a few times. The chain uses TRBV6-4 and TRBJ1-5, with D unresolved. CDR1 MRHNA and CDR2 SNTAGT come from the germline V gene. The CDR3 spans 14 residues. The ends were cut back, 5 bases at V and 1 base at J, with 9 bases in the middle. The CDR3, as DNA: TGTGCCAGCAGTCTTGACGGCAGCAATCAGCCCCAGCATTTT. Translated: CASSLDGSNQPQHF.

The chain is built from TRBV5-1 and TRBJ1-1; no reliable D call. CDR1 and CDR2 from the germline V gene are SGHRS and YFSETQ. V lost 5 bases and J 3 bases, leaving 17 bases between the germline ends. The length of the CDR3 is 15 residues. DNA for the CDR3: TGCGCCAGCAGTGCCAGCGGCAGGTTTGACACTGAAGCTTTCTTT. Translating gives CASSASGRFDTEAFF.

The chain employs TRBV29-1 and TRBJ1-1; perhaps TRBD1 as D (6 bases). V lost 5 bases to trimming and J lost 0 bases, with 13 bases between them. Germline assignment: CDR1 SQVTM and CDR2 ANQGSEA. The CDR3 has 14 amino acids. The CDR3 loop reads CSVLGTPMNTEAFF. The CDR3 DNA reads TGCAGCGTTTTGGGGACACCCATGAACACTGAAGCTTTCTTT.

This CDR3 is CSATAGETQYF. The CDR3 DNA follows: TGCAGTGCTACGGCGGGAGAGACCCAGTACTTC. This chain links TRBV20-1 with TRBJ2-5; TRBD2 might be the D (5 bases). The germline gives CDR1 DFQATT, CDR2 SNEGSKA (reference sequence). The CDR3 loop spans 11 amino acids. The V gene lost 4 bases and the J gene lost 4 bases, with 7 bases spanning the gap.

V gene TRBV19 combines with J gene TRBJ1-4; tentatively, D is TRBD1 (5 bases). The CDR3 is 15 residues long. Per the germline V gene, CDR1 is LNHDA and CDR2 is SQIVND (reference sequence). The V and J ends lost 5 bases and 7 bases respectively, with 17 bases between them. CDR3 sequence (DNA): TGTGCCAGTAGTCCTTCAGGGTCCGTGGGTGAAAAACTGTTTTTT. This translates into CASSPSGSVGEKLFF.

The V and J genes are TRBV7-2 and TRBJ2-3, with TRBD2 matching 9 bases. The ends lost 1 base at V and 6 bases at J; junction bases unmatched: 8. Germline V gene sequence: CDR1 SGHTA, CDR2 FQGNSA. The CDR3 contains 16 residues. The CDR3 DNA sequence: TGTGCCAGCAGCTTAGGGACGCGGGGGGGCCGGGATACGCAGTATTTT. Protein product: CASSLGTRGGRDTQYF. The whole variable domain, filled in from reference TRBV7-2 and TRBJ2-3, reads GAGVSQSPSNKVTEKGKDVELRCDPISGHTALYWYRQSLGQGLEFLIYFQGNSAPDKSGLPSDRFSAERTGGSVSTLTIQRTQQEDSAVYLCASSLGTRGGRDTQYFGPGTRLTVL.

This clone was seen a handful of times. The sample holds other DNA sequences that translate to the same CDR3. This chain links TRBV24-1 with TRBJ2-7; the D gene could be TRBD1 or TRBD2 (5 bases each). Germline V CDR1 and CDR2: KGHDR, SFDVKD. V lost 12 bases to trimming and J lost 1 base, with 12 bases between them. The CDR3 length is 12 residues. The CDR3: CAAGTGSYEQYF. DNA of the CDR3: TGTGCCGCCGGGACGGGTTCCTACGAGCAGTACTTC.

The gene calls are TRBV7-7 and TRBJ2-5; TRBD2 might be the D (5 bases). V was clipped by 1 base and J by 1 base, with 10 bases between them. This CDR3 is 15 amino acids long. The germline CDR1 and CDR2 sequences are SSHAT and FNYEAQ (reference sequence). The CDR3 loop reads CASSLVGSLQETQYF. The CDR3 nucleotides read TGTGCCAGCAGCTTAGTGGGGAGCCTCCAAGAGACCCAGTACTTC.

This clone has just one count. The rearrangement joins TRBV2 to TRBJ1-5, with 7 positions matching TRBD1. The CDR3 is made up of 15 amino acids. The trim removed 4 bases at V and 4 bases at J, leaving 7 bases unmatched. Germline CDR1 SNHLY, CDR2 FYNNEI. The CDR3, as DNA: TGTGCCAGCAGTGGGATGACAGGGTGGAATCAGCCCCAGCATTTT. It specifies CASSGMTGWNQPQHF. Together with reference TRBV2 and TRBJ1-5, the CDR3 gives the full variable domain: EPEVTQTPSHQVTQMGQEVILRCVPISNHLYFYWYRQILGQKVEFLVSFYNNEISEKSEIFDDQFSVERPDGSNFTLKIRSTKLEDSAMYFCASSGMTGWNQPQHFGDGTRLSIL.

This chain uses TRBV5-3 with TRBJ2-5; tentatively, D is TRBD2 (5 bases). TRBV5-3 is filed as an ORF, its function uncertain. The CDR3 is made up of 14 amino acids. V lost 2 bases and J lost 2, with 10 bases in between. The CDR3 protein is CARSFSERQETQYF. The CDR3 region has the DNA TGTGCCAGAAGCTTTTCCGAGCGGCAAGAGACCCAGTACTTC.

This clone has a single count. The chain joins TRBV5-6 to TRBJ1-4; D gene uncertain. Trimming pared 3 bases from V and 8 bases from J, leaving 8 bases between. The length of the CDR3 is 12 residues. Germline CDR1 reads SGHDT; CDR2 reads YYEEEE. The CDR3: CASSSEPEKLFF. DNA for the CDR3: TGTGCCAGCAGCTCAGAACCCGAAAAACTGTTTTTT.

This chain links TRBV5-8 with TRBJ2-3; D gene ambiguous. Germline-derived CDR1 and CDR2 are SGHTS and YDEGEE. V dropped 0 bases and J dropped 6 bases, with 8 bases sitting between them. This CDR3 contains 13 residues. CDR3 sequence: CASSLDKRDTQYF. The CDR3 DNA sequence: TGTGCCAGCAGCTTGGATAAGAGGGATACGCAGTATTTT.